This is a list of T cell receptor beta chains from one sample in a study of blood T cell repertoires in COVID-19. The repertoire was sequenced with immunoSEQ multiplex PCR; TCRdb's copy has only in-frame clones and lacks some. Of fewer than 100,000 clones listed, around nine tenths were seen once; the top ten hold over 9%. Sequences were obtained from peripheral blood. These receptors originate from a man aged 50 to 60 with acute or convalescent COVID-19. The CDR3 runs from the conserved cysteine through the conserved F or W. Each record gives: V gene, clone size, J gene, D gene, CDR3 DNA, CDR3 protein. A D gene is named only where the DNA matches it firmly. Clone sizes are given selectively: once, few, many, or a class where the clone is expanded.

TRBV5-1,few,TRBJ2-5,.,TGCGCCAGCAGCTTTCTGGGACTGCTCGAAGAGACCCAGTACTTC,CASSFLGLLEETQYF
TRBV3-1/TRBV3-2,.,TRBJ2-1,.,TGTGCCAGCAGCCCTCGTGGGGGACAGCGGGTAAATGAGCAGTTCTTC,CASSPRGGQRVNEQFF
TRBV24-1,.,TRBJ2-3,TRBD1,TGTGCCACCAGTGACGGGACAGGGAACACAGATACGCAGTATTTT,CATSDGTGNTDTQYF
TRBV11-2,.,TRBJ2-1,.,TGTGCCAGCAGCTATACTAGTTTCTCGGAGCAGTTCTTC,CASSYTSFSEQFF
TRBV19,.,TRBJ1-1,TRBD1,TGTGCCAGTAGGGAGACAGGGGCGCGTTACACTGAAGCTTTCTTT,CASRETGARYTEAFF
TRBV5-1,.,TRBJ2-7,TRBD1,TGCGCCAGCAGCTCGGGACAGGGGACCTACGAGCAGTACTTC,CASSSGQGTYEQYF
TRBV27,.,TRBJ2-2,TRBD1,TGTGCAGGACAGGGAGACACCGGGGAGCTGTTTTTT,CAGQGDTGELFF
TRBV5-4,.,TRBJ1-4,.,TGTGCCAGCAGCTGGCCCAGGCAAACTAATGAAAAACTGTTTTTT,CASSWPRQTNEKLFF
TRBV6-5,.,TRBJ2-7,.,TGTGCCAGCAGTTACCGCGGGCACAACTACGAGCAGTACTTC,CASSYRGHNYEQYF
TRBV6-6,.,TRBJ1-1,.,TGTGCCAGCAGTTACCAGGACAGGAACACTGAAGCTTTCTTT,CASSYQDRNTEAFF
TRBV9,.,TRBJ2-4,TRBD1,TGTGCCAGCAGCGTAGCCCGTCGAGGGGGACAGGAATCCAGCATTCAGTACTTC,CASSVARRGGQESSIQYF
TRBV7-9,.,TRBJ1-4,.,TGTGCCAGCAGCTTATTCGGACAGCTTATTAATGAAAAACTGTTTTTT,CASSLFGQLINEKLFF
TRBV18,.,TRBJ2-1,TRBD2,TGTGCCAGCTCACCCTCCCTAGCGGGAGGAGCCCAAGAGCAGTTCTTC,CASSPSLAGGAQEQFF
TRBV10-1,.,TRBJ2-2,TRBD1,TGCGCCAGCGGGACTGGACAGGGGAACACCGGGGAGCTGTTTTTT,CASGTGQGNTGELFF
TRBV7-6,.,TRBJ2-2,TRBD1,TGTGCCAGCAGCTTAGGTGGCGGGACAGGGTGGATCGGGGAGCTGTTTTTT,CASSLGGGTGWIGELFF
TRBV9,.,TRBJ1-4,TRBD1,TGTGCCAGCAGCCTGGGACAGAGCGGAAAACTGTTTTTT,CASSLGQSGKLFF
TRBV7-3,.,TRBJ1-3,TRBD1,TGTGCCAGCAGCTTAAACGCGGGACAGGGAAACACCATATATTTT,CASSLNAGQGNTIYF